These 26 T cell receptor beta chains came from one sample sequenced in a study of T cell repertoires in cytomegalovirus infection. These TCRs are of unknown antigen specificity. TCRdb re-called the reads through MiXCR, storing one row per CDR3 protein. The table shows 65,000 to 85,000 distinct CDR3 sequences, with roughly 28% occurring only once. Sequencing used CD8+ T cells from cultured PBMCs, obtained from culture after CMV antigen stimulation. The receptors here all came from a human donor in good health (CMV status not recorded). Some clones in this sample may be carry-over from other donors' samples.

This clonotype was picked up many times. The rearrangement joins TRBV27 to TRBJ2-7; 7 bases are shared with TRBD2. This CDR3 spans 13 amino acids. Germline assignment: CDR1 MNHEY and CDR2 SMNVEV (reference sequence). V gave up 4 bases and J gave up 4 bases; unmatched junction bases: 4. The CDR3 sequence: CASSSSGPYEQYF. DNA of the CDR3: TGTGCCAGCAGTTCTAGCGGACCTTACGAGCAGTACTTC.

The chain carries TRBV20-1 and TRBJ2-5; the D gene is possibly TRBD1 (6 bases). CDR1 DFQATT and CDR2 SNEGSKA come from the germline V gene (reference sequence). Trimming removed 2 bases from V and 5 bases from J, with 24 bases in between. CDR3 size: 17 residues. DNA of the CDR3: TGCAGTGCTAGAAACTTCCGGGACACCCTGTTGGGGGAGACCCAGTACTTC. This codes for CSARNFRDTLLGETQYF.

Many counts were recorded for this clonotype. The rearrangement joins TRBV20-1 to TRBJ1-1, with TRBD1 as a possible D gene (5 bases). The germline V gene encodes CDR1 DFQATT and CDR2 SNEGSKA (reference sequence). V lost 0 bases and J lost 5, with 16 bases in between. This CDR3 region has 15 residues. CDR3 loop: CSARDPPGKVTEAFF. The CDR3, as DNA: TGCAGTGCTAGAGATCCTCCAGGGAAAGTTACTGAAGCTTTCTTT.

This clonotype has just a few counts. The CDR3 bases are TGTGCCAGCAGTTTATTCGGGACAGGGAACGAGCAGTACTTC. This encodes CASSLFGTGNEQYF. The chain links TRBV27 to TRBJ2-7, with 9 bases matching TRBD1. The V segment lost 1 base and the J segment 5 bases; nucleotides outside the gene matches: 3. CDR3 size: 14 residues. The germline CDR1 and CDR2 sequences are MNHEY and SMNVEV (reference sequence).

V usage is TRBV27 and J usage is TRBJ2-7; 9 bases line up with TRBD1. This CDR3 is built from 13 residues. J lost 1 base, V lost 10 bases, and 5 bases had no gene match. Germline-derived CDR1 and CDR2 are MNHEY and SMNVEV (reference sequence). CDR3 sequence (DNA): TGTGCCACCCGGGACAGGGATTCCTACGAGCAGTACTTC. Amino acid sequence: CATRDRDSYEQYF.

This clonotype was counted between two and nine times. The rearrangement links TRBV15 to TRBJ2-7, with D tentatively TRBD2 (5 bases). CDR3 length: 14 amino acids. Trimming cost V 0 bases and J 3 bases, with 9 bases left between them. Germline assignment: CDR1 LNHNV and CDR2 YYDKDF (reference sequence). The CDR3 loop is CATSRDRGSYEQYF. Written as DNA, the CDR3 is TGTGCCACCAGCAGAGATCGGGGTAGCTACGAGCAGTACTTC. The full variable domain, in which reference TRBV15 and TRBJ2-7 provide the parts outside the CDR3, is DAMVIQNPRYQVTQFGKPVTLSCSQTLNHNVMYWYQQKSSQAPKLLFHYYDKDFNNEADTPDNFQSRRPNTSFCFLDIRSPGLGDTAMYLCATSRDRGSYEQYFGPGTRLTVT.

The chain joins TRBV29-1 to TRBJ2-5, with 16 bases identical to TRBD2. With 3 bases clipped from V and 5 bases from J, the junction kept 6 bases outside the gene matches. Per the germline V gene, CDR1 is SQVTM and CDR2 is ANQGSEA. The CDR3 is 16 amino acids. CDR3 in DNA: TGCAGCGTTGAGGGACTAGCGGGAGGGCCGTTTGAGACCCAGTACTTC. Protein: CSVEGLAGGPFETQYF.

At least ten counts were recorded for this clonotype. J is TRBJ1-2 and V is TRBV11-3; no firm D call. Trimming removed 4 bases at V and 6 bases at J, with 12 bases between. Looked up from germline, CDR1 is SGHNT and CDR2 is YENEEA. The CDR3 totals 13 residues. CDR3 loop: CASSSIRENGYTF. The CDR3, as DNA: TGTGCCAGCAGCTCCATCCGTGAGAATGGCTACACCTTC.

The V gene is TRBV29-1, the J gene TRBJ1-2, with TRBD1 matching 8 bases. V was pared by 5 bases and J by 7 bases, with 6 bases of the junction left unmatched. Germline V gives CDR1 SQVTM, CDR2 ANQGSEA. The CDR3 covers 12 residues. CDR3 in amino acids: CSVIDRGGGYTF. The CDR3 DNA reads as TGCAGCGTTATTGACAGGGGCGGTGGCTACACCTTC. The whole variable domain, remainder taken from reference TRBV29-1 and TRBJ1-2, is SAVISQKPSRDICQRGTSLTIQCQVDSQVTMMFWYRQQPGQSLTLIATANQGSEATYESGFVIDKFPISRPNLTFSTLTVSNMSPEDSSIYLCSVIDRGGGYTFGSGTRLTVV.

There are a few counts of this clonotype. The chain carries TRBV9 and TRBJ2-1; D may correspond to TRBD1 or TRBD2 (5 bases each). The V and J ends lost 3 bases and 6 bases respectively, with 10 bases between them. This CDR3 region has 13 residues. The germline V gene encodes CDR1 SGDLS and CDR2 YYNGEE. Here the CDR3 DNA reads TGTGCCAGCAGCGAGGGACCCTTCAATGAGCAGTTCTTC. Protein sequence: CASSEGPFNEQFF. Full variable domain (outside the CDR3, taken from reference TRBV9 and TRBJ2-1): DSGVTQTPKHLITATGQRVTLRCSPRSGDLSVYWYQQSLDQGLQFLIQYYNGEERAKGNILERFSAQQFPDLHSELNLSSLELGDSALYFCASSEGPFNEQFFGPGTRLTVL.

This clonotype was found a few times. The chain joins TRBV7-3 to TRBJ2-2; TRBD2 aligns across 11 bases. There are 16 residues in the CDR3. Germline V CDR1 and CDR2: SGHTA, FQGTGA. Losses at the gene ends were 4 bases for V and 7 bases for J; bases not matched to a gene: 8. The CDR3 loop is CASSSLLAGAVGELFF. For the CDR3, the DNA is TGTGCCAGCAGCTCATTACTAGCGGGAGCGGTCGGGGAGCTGTTTTTT.

The chain employs TRBV12-3 or TRBV12-4 and TRBJ2-3; 7 bases map to TRBD2. V was clipped by 5 bases and J by 3 bases; unmatched bases: 11. The CDR3 sequence is 16 residues long. The CDR3 region is CASSPAGLPGTDTQYF. In nucleotides, the CDR3 is TGTGCCAGCAGTCCGGCGGGACTACCAGGGACAGATACGCAGTATTTT.

The V call is TRBV5-6, the J call TRBJ2-2; D possibly corresponds to TRBD1 (5 bases). This CDR3 comprises 14 residues. Trimming shortened V by 5 bases and J by 0 bases, and 8 bases separated the two germline ends. Germline values: CDR1 SGHDT, CDR2 YYEEEE. The CDR3 nucleotides read TGTGCCAGCAGGGGGCTTACGAACACCGGGGAGCTGTTTTTT. It translates to CASRGLTNTGELFF.

This clonotype was found many times. The CDR3, as DNA: TGTGCCAGCAGTCGGCGGGCCCTCGGCTACACCTTC. The encoded protein is CASSRRALGYTF. The V gene is TRBV28, the J gene TRBJ1-2; D unresolved. V was trimmed by 5 bases and J by 8 bases, leaving 12 bases between them. The CDR3 consists of 12 residues. Germline V lookup: CDR1 MDHEN, CDR2 SYDVKM.

This clonotype showed up many times. The rearrangement links TRBV12-3 or TRBV12-4 to TRBJ1-5, with D uncertain. This CDR3 contains 18 residues. Trimming shortened V by 5 bases and J by 4 bases, and 24 bases separated the two germline ends. CDR3 loop: CASSPTSALKVVNQPQHF. In DNA, the CDR3 is TGTGCCAGCAGTCCCACCTCGGCCTTAAAAGTGGTTAATCAGCCCCAGCATTTT.

The rearrangement uses TRBV4-1 and TRBJ2-3; D remains unclear. This CDR3 has 14 amino acids. Germline V lookup: CDR1 MGHRA, CDR2 YSYEKL. With 1 base removed from V and 2 bases from J, the gap between germline ends came to 7 bases. CDR3 in amino acids: CASSQAGPTDTQYF. Written as DNA, the CDR3 is TGCGCCAGCAGCCAAGCCGGACCCACAGATACGCAGTATTTT.

In nucleotides, the CDR3 is TGTGCCAGCAGTTCACCGGGACAGGGGCTCGAGCAGTACTTC. Amino acid sequence: CASSSPGQGLEQYF. The chain employs TRBV6-6 and TRBJ2-7, with 10 bases aligning to TRBD1. The J segment lost 6 bases and the V segment lost 4 bases, leaving 6 bases of the junction unmatched. The CDR3 length is 14 residues. The V gene's germline CDR1 is MNHNY and CDR2 SVGAGI (reference sequence).

This clonotype was detected many times. The rearrangement joins TRBV7-6 to TRBJ1-3; D uncertain. The CDR3 sequence is 16 residues long. V shed 1 base and J shed 0 bases, with 10 bases lying between them. Germline lookup yields CDR1 SGHVS and CDR2 FNYEAQ. For the CDR3, the DNA is TGTGCCAGCAGCTTAGGCGGAGTGAGCTCTGGAAACACCATATATTTT. As protein: CASSLGGVSSGNTIYF.

This clonotype was observed many times. V gene TRBV6-2 or TRBV6-3 combines with J gene TRBJ2-2; D gene ambiguous. The germline V gene encodes CDR1 MNHEY and CDR2 SVGEGT. The CDR3 consists of 14 residues. Trimming removed 6 bases at V and 1 base at J, with 9 bases between. CDR3 region: CASRLDGNTGELFF. CDR3 coding DNA: TGTGCCAGCAGACTGGACGGGAACACCGGGGAGCTGTTTTTT.

V and J are TRBV5-6 and TRBJ1-2; no reliable D call. Germline V gene data show CDR1 as SGHDT and CDR2 as YYEEEE. The CDR3 runs 16 residues. V lost 0 bases, J lost 4 bases, and 16 bases lay in between. In DNA, the CDR3 is TGTGCCAGCAGCTTGGCCTTGGAGGGAACATCCTATGGCTACACCTTC. It translates to CASSLALEGTSYGYTF.

This clonotype was observed a handful of times. The chain couples TRBV4-3 to TRBJ2-7; D gene ambiguous. The CDR3 covers 14 residues. Deletions cut 0 bases from V and 3 bases from J, with 9 bases between. The germline V gene has CDR1 LGHNA and CDR2 YSLEER. This CDR3 reads CASSQDPSYYEQYF. The CDR3 DNA follows: TGCGCCAGCAGCCAAGACCCCTCCTACTACGAGCAGTACTTC.

The CDR3: CSAVGQGPLGEITEAFF. Written as DNA, the CDR3 is TGCAGTGCTGTCGGACAGGGGCCTTTGGGGGAGATCACTGAAGCTTTCTTT. The V gene is TRBV20-1, the J gene TRBJ1-1; TRBD1 matches at 9 bases. This CDR3 is 17 amino acids long. Unmatched junction bases numbered 17, after V lost 5 bases and J lost 4 bases. CDR1 and CDR2 (germline): DFQATT, SNEGSKA (reference sequence).

The rearrangement uses TRBV9 and TRBJ1-2, with D maybe TRBD1 (5 bases). The germline gives CDR1 SGDLS, CDR2 YYNGEE. Trimming cost V 3 bases and J 2 bases, with 11 bases left between them. This CDR3 has 14 residues. The CDR3 DNA sequence: TGTGCCAGCAGCGGGATCAGGGAGAACTATGGCTACACCTTC. Translated, it gives CASSGIRENYGYTF.

This clonotype has a handful of counts. The genes are TRBV7-9 and TRBJ2-3; no clear D. CDR1 is SEHNR, CDR2 FQNEAQ, per germline (reference sequence). Trimming pared 5 bases from V and 0 bases from J, leaving 12 bases between. There are 15 residues in the CDR3. The CDR3 is CASSPEISSTDTQYF. CDR3 coding DNA: TGTGCCAGCAGCCCGGAGATATCTAGCACAGATACGCAGTATTTT.

This sequence joins TRBV7-9 and TRBJ2-3, with 16 bases fitting TRBD2. The trim removed 4 bases at V and 4 bases at J, leaving 5 bases unmatched. CDR1 is SEHNR and CDR2 is FQNEAQ in the germline V gene (reference sequence). The length of the CDR3 is 17 residues. The CDR3 nucleotides read TGTGCCAGCAGCTCGGGACTAGCGGGGGGGCTTGCAGATACGCAGTATTTT. It codes for CASSSGLAGGLADTQYF. Using reference TRBV7-9 and TRBJ2-3 for the parts outside the CDR3, the full variable domain is DTGVSQNPRHKITKRGQNVTFRCDPISEHNRLYWYRQTLGQGPEFLTYFQNEAQLEKSRLLSDRFSAERPKGSFSTLEIQRTEQGDSAMYLCASSSGLAGGLADTQYFGPGTRLTVL.

This chain uses TRBV12-3 or TRBV12-4 with TRBJ2-2; 8 bases align to TRBD1. J gave up 4 bases and V 6 bases, and 7 bases lay outside the gene matches. The CDR3 extends over 15 amino acids. The CDR3 reads CASSPQGAGTGELFF. CDR3 DNA sequence: TGTGCCAGCAGCCCCCAGGGGGCTGGCACCGGGGAGCTGTTTTTT.